These 14 T cell receptor beta chains originate from one sample sequenced in a study of T cells in Graves' hyperthyroidism and ophthalmopathy. RNA transcripts were the template for amplifying TCR beta CDR3 regions. HTBI primers were the set used in a first-round RT-PCR of the TCR CDR3. TCRdb re-analysed the multiplex PCR reads in MiXCR, keeping a single row per CDR3 protein. The table lists hundreds of thousands of distinct CDR3 sequences, 35% to 45% of them singletons. The sequenced sample was blood. The receptors originated from a man between 18 and 35 years old with Graves' hyperthyroidism.

There are a few counts of this clonotype. The chain is built from TRBV28 and TRBJ1-6; tentative D call: TRBD1 (5 bases). Germline lookup yields CDR1 MDHEN and CDR2 SYDVKM. Trimming pared 3 bases from V and 0 bases from J, leaving 9 bases between. The CDR3 sequence is 16 residues long. The CDR3 loop reads CASSFGHSSYNSPLHF. In DNA, the CDR3 is TGTGCCAGCAGTTTTGGACATAGCTCCTATAATTCACCCCTCCACTTT.

This clonotype was observed at least ten times. For the CDR3, the DNA is TGTGCCAGCGACCGGGACTATGGCTACACCTTC. It specifies CASDRDYGYTF. The chain links TRBV7-9 to TRBJ1-2; D is ambiguous. CDR1 and CDR2 from the germline V gene are SEHNR and FQNEAQ (reference sequence). V dropped 8 bases and J dropped 3 bases, with 7 bases sitting between them. The CDR3 sequence is 11 residues long.

This clonotype has ten or more counts. This rearrangement joins TRBV7-2 to TRBJ2-7; no reliable D call. The germline V gene encodes CDR1 SGHTA and CDR2 FQGNSA. This CDR3 contains 12 residues. Deletions cut 3 bases from V and 5 bases from J, with 8 bases between. The CDR3 loop is CASSFRQDEQYF. The CDR3 bases are TGTGCCAGCAGCTTTAGGCAGGACGAGCAGTACTTC.

As regards this clonotype: The CDR3 ends on some other residue instead of the conserved phenylalanine or tryptophan, so this is likely a read error. The rearrangement links TRBV11-2 to TRBJ2-2; 10 bases fit TRBD2. J was trimmed by 2 bases and V by 5 bases; bases with no gene match: 5. CDR3 length: 16 residues. Germline assignment: CDR1 SGHAT and CDR2 FQNNGV. CDR3 residues: CASSPPSGRNTGELFL. The CDR3 DNA reads TGTGCCAGCAGCCCCCCTAGCGGGAGAAACACCGGGGAGCTGTTTCTT.

This clonotype was detected only a few times. The rearrangement joins TRBV4-3 to TRBJ2-6; D remains ambiguous. Deletions cut 10 bases from V and 1 base from J, with 11 bases between. Germline assignment: CDR1 LGHNA and CDR2 YSLEER. This CDR3 contains 14 residues. CDR3 residues: CATSVGSGANVLTF. CDR3 in DNA: TGCGCCACCTCAGTGGGGTCTGGGGCCAACGTCCTGACTTTC.

This clonotype has just a few counts. The chain employs TRBV7-9 and TRBJ1-1; 10 nucleotides line up with TRBD1. Germline CDR1 and CDR2: SEHNR and FQNEAQ (reference sequence). The CDR3 spans 14 residues. J was trimmed by 10 bases and V by 5 bases; bases with no gene match: 10. The CDR3 DNA reads TGTGCCAGCAGCCCCCTGACAGGGGGCGGGGGAGCTTTCTTT. Translating it yields CASSPLTGGGGAFF.

This clonotype was detected ten times or more. The V gene is TRBV15, the J gene TRBJ1-3; D gene ambiguous. V dropped 3 bases and J dropped 0 bases, with 12 bases sitting between them. Germline values: CDR1 LNHNV, CDR2 YYDKDF (reference sequence). The CDR3 runs to 16 residues. CDR3 DNA sequence: TGTGCCACCAGCAGTTCCCCGAGGCCCTCTGGAAACACCATATATTTT. Its translation: CATSSSPRPSGNTIYF. The full variable domain, its missing parts supplied by reference TRBV15 and TRBJ1-3, is DAMVIQNPRYQVTQFGKPVTLSCSQTLNHNVMYWYQQKSSQAPKLLFHYYDKDFNNEADTPDNFQSRRPNTSFCFLDIRSPGLGDTAMYLCATSSSPRPSGNTIYFGEGSWLTVV.

Worth noting for this clonotype: A much larger clone sits a single nucleotide away, making a read error possible. The chain has TRBV7-6 and TRBJ2-7; the D call may be TRBD1 or TRBD2 (5 bases each). From germline, CDR1 is SGHVS and CDR2 FNYEAQ. This CDR3 comprises 14 residues. Here the CDR3 reads CTSSSPRAAGEQYF. The CDR3, as DNA: TGTACCAGCAGCTCTCCCAGGGCGGCGGGCGAGCAGTACTTC.

In its sample, this clonotype was seen many times. The chain couples TRBV5-8 to TRBJ2-5; the D gene is possibly TRBD2 (6 bases). CDR1 is SGHTS and CDR2 is YDEGEE in the germline V gene. The CDR3 extends over 13 amino acids. V lost 5 bases to trimming and J lost 5 bases, with 13 bases between them. The CDR3 nucleotides read TGTGCCAGCAGAAGGGGAGGAAGGGAGACCCAGTACTTC. Residues: CASRRGGRETQYF.

V usage is TRBV2 and J usage is TRBJ2-6; maybe TRBD1 (7 bases). Trimming stripped 4 bases from V and 2 bases from J, with 18 bases between. Germline-derived CDR1 and CDR2 are SNHLY and FYNNEI. This CDR3 comprises 18 residues. The CDR3 loop is CASSAQPGGGAGANVLTF. The CDR3 bases are TGTGCCAGCAGTGCCCAGCCTGGAGGGGGCGCTGGGGCCAACGTCCTGACTTTC.

The rearrangement uses TRBV7-8 and TRBJ2-7; D remains ambiguous. The germline CDR1 and CDR2 sequences are SGHVS and FQNEAQ. The V end lost 5 bases, the J end lost 1 base, and 9 bases lay between the germline ends. The CDR3 totals 13 residues. The CDR3 reads CASSGESSYEQYF. In nucleotides, the CDR3 is TGTGCCAGCAGCGGGGAAAGTTCCTACGAGCAGTACTTC. The whole variable domain, remainder taken from reference TRBV7-8 and TRBJ2-7, is GAGVSQSPRYKVAKRGQDVALRCDPISGHVSLFWYQQALGQGPEFLTYFQNEAQLDKSGLPSDRFFAERPEGSVSTLKIQRTQQEDSAVYLCASSGESSYEQYFGPGTRLTVT.

There are many counts of this clonotype. The chain joins TRBV19 to TRBJ1-1, with D tentatively TRBD1 (6 bases). The CDR3 length is 14 residues. Looked up from germline, CDR1 is LNHDA and CDR2 is SQIVND (reference sequence). Trimming stripped 2 bases from V and 4 bases from J, with 11 bases between. In DNA form, the CDR3 reads TGTGCCAGTAGTATACGCCCAGGGGTCACTGAAGCTTTCTTT. Translating gives CASSIRPGVTEAFF.

The V call is TRBV2, the J call TRBJ2-2, with D perhaps TRBD1 or TRBD2 (7 bases each). Between the trimmed V and J ends, which lost 2 bases and 6 bases, there was a span of 25 bases. The CDR3 extends over 19 amino acids. The germline V gene encodes CDR1 SNHLY and CDR2 FYNNEI. CDR3 DNA sequence: TGTGCCAGCAGTGAAAATATAGCCAGGGGGGGTTCGCGAGCCGGGGAGCTGTTTTTT. This gives the protein CASSENIARGGSRAGELFF.

The rearrangement links TRBV11-2 to TRBJ2-7, with 11 positions matching TRBD2. CDR3 length: 16 amino acids. In germline, CDR1 is SGHAT, CDR2 FQNNGV. The trim removed 2 bases at V and 4 bases at J, leaving 7 bases unmatched. The CDR3 DNA follows: TGTGCCAGCAGCTTATTGGACGGACTAGCGGGTTACGAGCAGTACTTC. Its protein is CASSLLDGLAGYEQYF.